This T cell receptor (beta chain) was found in a study of CD4 T cells in relation to SARS-CoV-2 and coronaviruses (dated by TCRdb to about 2021). With respect to the entire study: The ViraFEST assay cultured PBMCs with antigen for 10 days, then sequenced TCR beta CDR3s to find antigen-specific clonal expansions. The approximately 12 convalescent patients included 8 males and 4 females; two subjects were Hispanic. At the level of individual TCR clonotypes, the study measured memory CD4+ T cell crossreactivity between SARS-CoV-2 spike protein and common cold coronavirus spike proteins. The Adaptive Biotechnologies TCR-sequencing kit was used to sequence samples from three pre-COVID donors and the naive versus memory experiments, while other data came from Illumina-based sequencing. The full convalescent cohort of 12 patients had a median age of about 37 years, ranging from roughly 20 to 75 years. HLA restriction was mapped for shared crossreactive spike epitopes using patient-derived lymphoblastoid cell lines. A different TCR-beta assay, based on Illumina, was used to sequence expansion assays from other donors in the study. Points the paper makes about the study in general: Because no donor provided both pre-pandemic and post-infection samples, tracing the source of pre-existing responses was limited. Small numbers of patients and of tested TCRs limited the study. Naive versus memory sequencing indicated the assay detects memory recall responses rather than primary responses primed during culture. Crossreactive clones showed significantly weaker SARS-CoV-2-driven expansion than monoreactive clones, consistent with antigenic imprinting. Because the crossreactivity analysis focused on spike protein, crossreactivity against other viral proteins was not assessed. In about 61% of donors, memory CD4+ clonotypes turned up that crossrecognized SARS-CoV-2 and at least one common cold coronavirus spike.

As for this clone: Its antigen is still unknown. Base-call qualities are not available, and no considerably larger clone is one nucleotide away.

Naive and memory CD4+ T cells were separated from cryopreserved PBMCs by first enriching for CD4 and then performing EasySep naive CD4+ T cell enrichment. For about eleven days, sorted naive or memory CD4+ T cells (10^5) were cultured at a 1:1 ratio with T cell-depleted PBMCs and CEF peptides. In general, triplicate replicate wells were used for every peptide culture condition. Ficoll-Paque PLUS gradient centrifugation was used to isolate PBMCs from leukapheresis product or whole blood. PBMCs were either cryopreserved at -140 degrees C or used fresh in the expansion assay. The QIAamp Micro DNA Kit was used to extract genomic DNA from the CD4+ T cells. DNA from CEF-cultured naive and memory CD4+ T cells underwent immunoSEQ TCR-beta sequencing at survey level. Per the authors' processing: During preprocessing, nonproductive sequences were removed, along with CDR3s that did not begin with C, did not end with F or W, or were shorter than 7 amino acids. Antigen-specific clonotypes were called with the MANAFEST web app on the basis of expansion relative to the reference and to other culture wells. To be counted as positive, a clone had to show significant expansion compared with the reference culture, at an FDR below 0.05, in 2 of 3 replicate wells. Positive clones also required significant expansion versus all other tandem wells and an odds ratio above 5. Cultured and uncultured naive and memory CD4+ repertoires were searched for CDR3s previously identified as spike- and CEF-reactive. CDR3 homology was measured as pairwise Levenshtein distance, computed with the stringdist R package after trimming three terminal residues from each end. Held by TCRdb, this immuneACCESS table contains in-frame sequences only and omits some clones. Under half of the omission traces to an unresolved V gene where checked; the cause of the rest is unknown. V and J calls and clone size are given by that table; D and trimming were obtained from the DNA. The sample table lists approximately 41,000 clones, about 80% of them with a count of one. Of the sample, roughly 1.2% falls within the top ten clones.

From a lookup of the germline V gene, CDR1 and CDR2 are SGHRS and YFSETQ. The junction shows trimming of 2 bases on V and 4 bases on J, and the gene matches do not reach 8 bases of it. Counted from cysteine to phenylalanine, this CDR3 has 17 amino acids. Left in the record is the CDR3 DNA by itself, 51 bases read in frame from the first base. The sample taken for sequencing was naive CD4+ T cells from PBMCs, cultured in vitro. What the cell subset or site label conveys for this sample: naive CD4+ T cells isolated by negative enrichment. This clonotype was sampled from an adult with COVID-19. The sequence is built from TRBV5-1 and TRBJ2-1, with TRBD2 matching 11 junction bases. The CDR3 protein: CASSLIATSGGYNEQFF. The DNA sequence follows: TGCGCCAGCAGCTTAATCGCAACTAGCGGGGGTTACAATGAGCAGTTCTTC.